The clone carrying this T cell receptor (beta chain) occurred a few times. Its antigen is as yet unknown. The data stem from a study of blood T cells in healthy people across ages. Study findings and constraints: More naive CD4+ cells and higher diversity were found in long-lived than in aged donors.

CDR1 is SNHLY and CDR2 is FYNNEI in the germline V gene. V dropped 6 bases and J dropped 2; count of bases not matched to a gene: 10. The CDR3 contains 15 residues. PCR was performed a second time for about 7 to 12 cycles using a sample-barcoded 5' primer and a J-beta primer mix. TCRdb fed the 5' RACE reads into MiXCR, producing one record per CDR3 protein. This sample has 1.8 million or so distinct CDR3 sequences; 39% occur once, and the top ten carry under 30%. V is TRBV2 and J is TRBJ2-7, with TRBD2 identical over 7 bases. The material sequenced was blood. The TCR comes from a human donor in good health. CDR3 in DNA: TGTGCCAGCAGGGCTGGGGGGGGTAGGACCTACGAGCAGTACTTC. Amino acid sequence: CASRAGGGRTYEQYF.